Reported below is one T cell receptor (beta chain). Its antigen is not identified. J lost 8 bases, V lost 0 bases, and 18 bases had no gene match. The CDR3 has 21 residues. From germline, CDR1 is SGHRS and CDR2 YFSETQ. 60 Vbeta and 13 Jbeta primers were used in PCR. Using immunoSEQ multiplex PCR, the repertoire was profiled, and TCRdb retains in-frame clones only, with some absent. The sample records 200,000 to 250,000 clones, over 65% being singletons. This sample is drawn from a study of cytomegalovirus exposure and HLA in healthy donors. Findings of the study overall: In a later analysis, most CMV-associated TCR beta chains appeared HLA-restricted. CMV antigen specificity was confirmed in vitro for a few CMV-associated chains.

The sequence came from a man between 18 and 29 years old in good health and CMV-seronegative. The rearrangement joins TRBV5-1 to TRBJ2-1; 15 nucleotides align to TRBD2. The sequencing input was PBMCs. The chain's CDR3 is CASSLAGGLAGGNPRGHEQFF. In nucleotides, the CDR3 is TGCGCCAGCAGCTTGGCAGGGGGACTAGCGGGAGGAAACCCGCGGGGTCATGAGCAGTTCTTC.